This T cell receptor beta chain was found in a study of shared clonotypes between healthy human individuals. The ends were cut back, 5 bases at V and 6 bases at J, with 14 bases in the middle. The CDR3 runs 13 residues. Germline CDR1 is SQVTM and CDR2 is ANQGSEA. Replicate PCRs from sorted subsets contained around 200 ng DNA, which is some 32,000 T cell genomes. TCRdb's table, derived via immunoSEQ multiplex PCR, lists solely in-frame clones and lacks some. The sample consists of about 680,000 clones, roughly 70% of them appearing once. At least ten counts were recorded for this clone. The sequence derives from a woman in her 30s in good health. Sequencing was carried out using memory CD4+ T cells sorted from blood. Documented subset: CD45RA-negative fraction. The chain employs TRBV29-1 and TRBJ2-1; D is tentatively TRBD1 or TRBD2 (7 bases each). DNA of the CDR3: TGCAGCGTTCGACAGGGAGGGGGCAATGAGCAGTTCTTC. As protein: CSVRQGGGNEQFF.